Each of the 9 T cell receptor beta chains below was sequenced from the same sample in a study of cytomegalovirus exposure and HLA in healthy donors. PCR was performed using 60 Vbeta and 13 Jbeta primers. Libraries were prepared by immunoSEQ multiplex PCR; TCRdb keeps only in-frame clonotypes and omits some of them. The sample shows 100,000 to 150,000 clones, roughly 79% of them seen only once. Material: PBMCs. The receptors come from a woman aged 40 to 55 in good health and CMV-seronegative.

This chain connects TRBV7-9 to TRBJ1-4; a possible D gene is TRBD1 (6 bases). Trimming took off 5 bases at V and 7 bases at J, with 14 bases between the two ends. The CDR3 extends over 14 amino acids. Per germline, CDR1 SEHNR and CDR2 FQNEAQ (reference sequence). CDR3 nucleotides: TGTGCCAGCAGCCTTTCAACAGGGTTTGAAAAACTGTTTTTT. Amino acids: CASSLSTGFEKLFF.

The V gene is TRBV7-9, the J gene TRBJ2-3, with 12 bases aligning to TRBD2. J lost 1 base, V lost 5 bases, and 4 bases had no gene match. Germline-derived CDR1 and CDR2 are SEHNR and FQNEAQ (reference sequence). The CDR3 consists of 16 residues. The CDR3 loop reads CASSASGGAGTDTQYF. The CDR3 region has the DNA TGTGCCAGCAGCGCTAGCGGGGGGGCTGGCACAGATACGCAGTATTTT.

V and J are TRBV5-1 and TRBJ2-5; the match to TRBD2 covers 7 bases. Germline V gene data show CDR1 as SGHRS and CDR2 as YFSETQ. The junction had 4 bases not matched to a gene; V was cut back by 0 bases and J by 5 bases. The length of the CDR3 is 14 residues. The CDR3 loop reads CASSLEGGDETQYF. The CDR3 DNA sequence: TGCGCCAGCAGCTTGGAGGGAGGGGATGAGACCCAGTACTTC.

The rearrangement joins TRBV25-1 to TRBJ2-7; D perhaps matches TRBD2 (6 bases). The CDR3 consists of 15 residues. V was trimmed by 4 bases and J by 2 bases, leaving 15 bases between them. Germline CDR1 reads MGHDK; CDR2 reads SYGVNS. The CDR3 loop is CASSAIAGRAYEQYF. CDR3 sequence (DNA): TGTGCCAGCAGTGCAATAGCCGGGAGAGCCTACGAGCAGTACTTC.

This clone occurred once. The CDR3 protein is CASSAQGTWQPQHF. The DNA for the CDR3 is TGTGCCAGCAGTGCACAGGGAACCTGGCAGCCCCAGCATTTT. The rearrangement joins TRBV2 to TRBJ1-5; D is possibly TRBD1 (6 bases). V shed 4 bases and J shed 7 bases, with 14 bases lying between them. CDR1 is SNHLY and CDR2 is FYNNEI in the germline V gene. The CDR3 runs to 14 residues.

The sample holds one count of this clone. The rearrangement uses TRBV5-1 and TRBJ2-7; no clear D gene. The germline V gene encodes CDR1 SGHRS and CDR2 YFSETQ. The CDR3 consists of 14 residues. Trimming removed 4 bases from V and 2 bases from J, with 13 bases in between. Here the CDR3 reads CASSMAGSTYEQYF. CDR3 coding DNA: TGCGCCAGCAGCATGGCAGGCAGCACCTACGAGCAGTACTTC. Full variable domain (missing parts from reference TRBV5-1 and TRBJ2-7): KAGVTQTPRYLIKTRGQQVTLSCSPISGHRSVSWYQQTPGQGLQFLFEYFSETQRNKGNFPGRFSGRQFSNSRSEMNVSTLELGDSALYLCASSMAGSTYEQYFGPGTRLTVT.

There are a few counts of this clone. This chain connects TRBV7-6 to TRBJ1-2; D remains unclear. V lost 4 bases and J 6 bases, leaving 12 bases between the germline ends. Per germline, CDR1 SGHVS and CDR2 FNYEAQ. CDR3 length: 13 amino acids. CDR3 in DNA: TGTGCCAGCAGCTCCCCGATCGGAGATGGCTACACCTTC. Its protein product is CASSSPIGDGYTF. The whole variable domain, filled in from reference TRBV7-6 and TRBJ1-2, reads GAGVSQSPRYKVTKRGQDVALRCDPISGHVSLYWYRQALGQGPEFLTYFNYEAQQDKSGLPNDRFSAERPEGSISTLTIQRTEQRDSAMYRCASSSPIGDGYTFGSGTRLTVV.

The chain recombines TRBV30 with TRBJ1-5, with 7 nucleotides matching TRBD1. The germline CDR1 and CDR2 sequences are GTSNPN and SVGIG (reference sequence). CDR3 length: 17 residues. Germline trimming cut 1 base from V and 4 bases from J; bases unmatched to any gene: 13. The DNA of the CDR3 is TGTGCCTGGAGTGGGGCCCATGACGGCAGGGGGAATCAGCCCCAGCATTTT. Its translation is CAWSGAHDGRGNQPQHF.

This clone was picked up a small number of times. The chain has TRBV6-5 and TRBJ2-2; possible D gene TRBD2, 6 bases. Germline assignment: CDR1 MNHEY and CDR2 SVGAGI. This CDR3 is built from 15 residues. V gave up 3 bases and J gave up 4 bases, with 12 bases separating them. The CDR3 DNA reads as TGTGCCAGCAGTTATCAAGGAGGGCTCACCGGGGAGCTGTTTTTT. Translation gives CASSYQGGLTGELFF.